This is a list of T cell receptor beta chains from one sample in a study of memory CD4+ T cells and cytomegalovirus serostatus. Profiling relied on immunoSEQ multiplex PCR, and the TCRdb table lists in-frame clones only, not all of them. The sample lists 40,000 to 45,000 clones, approximately 82% seen once, with roughly 2% in the top ten. Sequences were obtained from memory CD4+ T cells from blood. These receptors came from an adult in good health and CMV-seronegative. Each CDR3 is given with its conserved first and last residue. A D gene is named only where the DNA matches it firmly. Clone size is given for some rows only: seen once, a few or many times, or a class if the clone is expanded.

clone size	D gene	V gene	J gene	CDR3 DNA	CDR3 protein
-	TRBD2	TRBV6-5	TRBJ2-7	TGTGCCAGCGGTAGCGGGGGGGTAAGCGAGCAGTACTTC	CASGSGGVSEQYF
medium-sized	TRBD1	TRBV10-3	TRBJ1-1	TGTGCCATCAGTGTAAGGGACAGGGACACTGAAGCTTTCTTT	CAISVRDRDTEAFF
-	TRBD1	TRBV5-1	TRBJ2-7	TGCGCCAGCAGCACGGGGACAGGGGATCTATACGAGCAGTACTTC	CASSTGTGDLYEQYF
-	-	TRBV9	TRBJ1-3	TGTGCCAGCAGCGTCCTCTCGGGGGGGCTCGGAAACACCATATATTTT	CASSVLSGGLGNTIYF
-	-	TRBV5-6	TRBJ1-2	TGTGCCAGCAGCGGACGTAACTATGGCTACACCTTC	CASSGRNYGYTF
-	-	TRBV7-3	TRBJ2-7	TGTGCCAGCAGCTTAAACGGCTATGCGGAGCAGTACTTC	CASSLNGYAEQYF
-	TRBD1	TRBV6-1	TRBJ1-6	TGTGCCAGCAGCCCGGGACAGGGGGGATCACCCCTCCACTTT	CASSPGQGGSPLHF
few	-	TRBV5-1	TRBJ2-2	TGCGCCAGCAGGGATGGACGGAGCCTTTCTGCCGGGGAGCTGTTTTTT	CASRDGRSLSAGELFF
-	-	TRBV28	TRBJ1-4	TGTGCCAGCAGCGCGCCAACAACTAATGAAAAACTGTTTTTT	CASSAPTTNEKLFF
-	TRBD1	TRBV6-1	TRBJ1-4	TGTGCCAGCAGTGCACAGGGGGTCACGAAAAAACTGTTTTTT	CASSAQGVTKKLFF
medium-sized	-	TRBV5-1	TRBJ1-2	TGCGCCAGCAGTTTGGAAAGGGGCAGAGATGGCTACACCTTC	CASSLERGRDGYTF
-	-	TRBV7-2	TRBJ2-5	TGTGCCAGCAGCTTAGCGCTGGAGACCCAGTACTTC	CASSLALETQYF
-	TRBD1	TRBV30	TRBJ1-3	TGTGCCTGGAGTCTACAGGGGGCAACAAACACCATATATTTT	CAWSLQGATNTIYF
-	TRBD2	TRBV5-1	TRBJ2-1	TGCGCCAGCAGCTTTACGCGCTCGGGACTAGCGGGGGAGAATGAGCAGTTCTTC	CASSFTRSGLAGENEQFF
-	-	TRBV5-8	TRBJ2-7	TGTGCCAGCAGCTCGACAGATTACTACGAGCAGTACTTC	CASSSTDYYEQYF
-	-	TRBV11-1	TRBJ2-3	TGTGCCAGCAGCTTAGGCGGGGATTATATCACAGATACGCAGTATTTT	CASSLGGDYITDTQYF
-	-	TRBV18	TRBJ1-4	TGTGCCAGCTCACCTGATTTGGGAGGGCTTGAAAAACTGTTTTTT	CASSPDLGGLEKLFF
-	-	TRBV5-1	TRBJ1-2	TGCGCCAGCAGCCCAGAGGGCCACTATGGCTACACCTTC	CASSPEGHYGYTF
-	TRBD1	TRBV28	TRBJ1-4	TGTGCCAGCAGTTTACCCCCAGGGACAGCCGAAAAACTGTTTTTT	CASSLPPGTAEKLFF
-	-	TRBV7-2	TRBJ2-7	TGTGCCAGCAGCTCCGTCGGACGAACGGAGCAGTACTTC	CASSSVGRTEQYF
few	TRBD1	TRBV7-2	TRBJ2-1	TGTGCCAGCAGCCCGAGACAGGGTCATCTTTTAGTCTATGAGCAGTTCTTC	CASSPRQGHLLVYEQFF
-	-	TRBV7-7	TRBJ2-1	TGTGCTAGCAGCTTCTCACAAAACAATGAGCAGTTCTTC	CASSFSQNNEQFF
-	-	TRBV29-1	TRBJ1-1	TGCAGCGTTGTGGGCACTGAAGCTTTCTTT	CSVVGTEAFF
-	TRBD2	TRBV7-9	TRBJ2-5	TGTGCCAGCAGCTTACGTCTAGCGGGGGCACCGTACCAAGAGACCCAGTACTTC	CASSLRLAGAPYQETQYF
many	TRBD1	TRBV10-1	TRBJ2-4	TGCGCCAGCAGTCGAGACAGGGACAAAAACATTCAGTACTTC	CASSRDRDKNIQYF